The 18 T cell receptor beta chains in this list originate from one sample, sequenced in a study of OX40 agonist ivuxolimab in advanced cancers. The repertoire was sequenced with immunoSEQ multiplex PCR; TCRdb's copy has only in-frame clones and lacks some. Seen here are 95,000 to 150,000 clones, about 93% observed once, and the top ten hold around 0.15%. The sample in question was CD4+ or CD8+ T cells sorted from blood, obtained in a trial of the OX40 agonist ivuxolimab. The receptors were gathered from an adult with an advanced solid tumor such as melanoma, head and neck, liver or kidney cancer.

The chain joins TRBV11-2 to TRBJ2-5; D not resolved. Germline CDR1 and CDR2: SGHAT and FQNNGV. V was shortened by 7 bases and J by 6 bases, with 18 bases between the two germline ends. The CDR3 is made up of 14 amino acids. This chain's CDR3 is CASNQNFQRQTQYF. The CDR3, as DNA: TGTGCCAGCAACCAAAACTTCCAAAGGCAGACCCAGTACTTC.

The chain is built from TRBV5-6 and TRBJ1-2; TRBD1 is a possible D gene (6 bases). The V end was cut by 6 bases, the J end by 6 bases, with 15 bases between. The CDR3 is 13 amino acids. CDR1 is SGHDT, CDR2 YYEEEE, per germline. The CDR3 sequence: CASTPLGADGYTF. The CDR3 DNA is TGTGCCAGCACCCCCCTGGGGGCGGATGGCTACACCTTC. Variable domain in full (rest from reference TRBV5-6 and TRBJ1-2): DAGVTQSPTHLIKTRGQQVTLRCSPKSGHDTVSWYQQALGQGPQFIFQYYEEEERQRGNFPDRFSGHQFPNYSSELNVNALLLGDSALYLCASTPLGADGYTFGSGTRLTVV.

The chain uses TRBV21-1 and TRBJ2-2; the D call in the table, TRBD2, was not verified against the DNA. TRBV21-1 is shown as a pseudogene. The CDR3 covers 15 residues. Here the CDR3 DNA reads TGTGCCAACCCTGGGGGGGAGGGGAACACCGGGGAGCTGTTTTTT. It specifies CANPGGEGNTGELFF.

The chain links TRBV5-1 to TRBJ2-1, with 15 bases aligning to TRBD2. Trimming took 1 base from V and 1 from J; bases not matched to a gene: 9. Per the germline V gene, CDR1 is SGHRS and CDR2 is YFSETQ. This CDR3 contains 20 residues. The CDR3 DNA follows: TGCGCCAGCAGCTTGAATCCGGGACTAGCGGGAGGAAGGTCCTACAATGAGCAGTTCTTC. This sequence encodes CASSLNPGLAGGRSYNEQFF. Full variable domain (rest looked up from reference TRBV5-1 and TRBJ2-1): KAGVTQTPRYLIKTRGQQVTLSCSPISGHRSVSWYQQTPGQGLQFLFEYFSETQRNKGNFPGRFSGRQFSNSRSEMNVSTLELGDSALYLCASSLNPGLAGGRSYNEQFFGPGTRLTVL.

The chain is built from TRBV6-5 and TRBJ2-3, with D possibly being TRBD2 (6 bases). The germline CDR1 and CDR2 sequences are MNHEY and SVGAGI. Trimming removed 8 bases at V and 4 bases at J, with 13 bases between. The CDR3 is made up of 13 amino acids. The CDR3 is CASGRGGPDTQYF. For the CDR3, the DNA is TGTGCCAGCGGGCGCGGAGGGCCAGATACGCAGTATTTT.

The chain uses TRBV25-1 and TRBJ1-2, with TRBD1 identical over 7 bases. Per the germline V gene, CDR1 is MGHDK and CDR2 is SYGVNS. The CDR3 is 13 amino acids. Germline trimming cut 8 bases from V and 7 bases from J; bases unmatched to any gene: 10. CDR3 amino acids: CASSPGGGVGYTF. The CDR3 region has the DNA TGTGCCAGCTCCCCAGGGGGAGGTGTTGGCTACACCTTC.

The chain couples TRBV29-1 to TRBJ2-3; no definite D call. The V gene's germline CDR1 is SQVTM and CDR2 ANQGSEA. The CDR3 spans 14 residues. The V end was cut by 3 bases, the J end by 1 base, with 11 bases between. The CDR3 DNA sequence: TGCAGCGTTGAGGTGGGAACCCGCACAGATACGCAGTATTTT. The encoded protein is CSVEVGTRTDTQYF.

The rearrangement uses TRBV28 and TRBJ2-1; maybe TRBD1 (6 bases). V shed 6 bases and J shed 7 bases, with 19 bases lying between them. CDR1 MDHEN and CDR2 SYDVKM come from the germline V gene. The CDR3 runs to 15 residues. CDR3 nucleotides: TGTGCCAGCAGGCTGGGGGCCGTGTCGAGGAATGAGCAGTTCTTC. This gives the protein CASRLGAVSRNEQFF.

The J gene is TRBJ1-2, the V gene TRBV18, with 7 bases aligning to TRBD1. Trimming removed 6 bases from V and 4 bases from J; junction bases left unmatched: 5. Germline values: CDR1 KGHSH, CDR2 LQKENI. CDR3 size: 13 residues. CDR3 sequence (DNA): TGTGCCAGCTCGCCGGGACAGAGCTATGGCTACACCTTC. It specifies CASSPGQSYGYTF.

The genes are TRBV5-6 and TRBJ1-4; no definite D call. The CDR3 has 15 amino acids. The V end lost 4 bases, the J end lost 8 bases, and 18 bases lay between the germline ends. The germline gives CDR1 SGHDT, CDR2 YYEEEE. CDR3 residues: CASSPQAGGKEKLFF. The DNA of the CDR3 is TGTGCCAGCAGCCCCCAGGCGGGCGGAAAAGAAAAACTGTTTTTT. The complete variable domain, with remaining parts taken from reference TRBV5-6 and TRBJ1-4, reads DAGVTQSPTHLIKTRGQQVTLRCSPKSGHDTVSWYQQALGQGPQFIFQYYEEEERQRGNFPDRFSGHQFPNYSSELNVNALLLGDSALYLCASSPQAGGKEKLFFGSGTQLSVL.

J is TRBJ1-5 and V is TRBV2, with 7 bases fitting TRBD1. Germline loops: CDR1 SNHLY, CDR2 FYNNEI. The CDR3 sequence is 16 residues long. V shed 4 bases and J 7 bases; nucleotides not matched to a gene: 13. The CDR3 is CASSVRTGLLGQPQHF. DNA for the CDR3: TGTGCCAGCAGTGTAAGGACAGGACTCCTCGGACAGCCCCAGCATTTT.

This sequence joins TRBV6-6 and TRBJ2-7; tentative D call: TRBD1 (6 bases). The CDR3 consists of 11 residues. Germline-derived CDR1 and CDR2 are MNHNY and SVGAGI (reference sequence). V was clipped by 5 bases and J by 7 bases, with 9 bases between them. CDR3 bases: TGTGCCAGCAGTACCCAGGGGGAGCAGTACTTC. It encodes CASSTQGEQYF.

V gene TRBV9 combines with J gene TRBJ1-5, with D uncertain. This CDR3 has 13 residues. V was cut by 0 bases and J by 4 bases, with 5 bases left in between. Looked up from germline, CDR1 is SGDLS and CDR2 is YYNGEE. For the CDR3, the DNA is TGTGCCAGCAGCGTAGAGGTAAATCAGCCCCAGCATTTT. Translated, it gives CASSVEVNQPQHF. The whole variable domain, filled in from reference TRBV9 and TRBJ1-5, reads DSGVTQTPKHLITATGQRVTLRCSPRSGDLSVYWYQQSLDQGLQFLIQYYNGEERAKGNILERFSAQQFPDLHSELNLSSLELGDSALYFCASSVEVNQPQHFGDGTRLSIL.

The chain combines TRBV11-2 with TRBJ1-4; no reliable D call. The CDR3 runs to 12 residues. Trimming cost V 1 base and J 11 bases, with 8 bases left between them. Per germline, CDR1 SGHAT and CDR2 FQNNGV. This chain's CDR3 is CASSLAGQKLFF. CDR3 in DNA: TGTGCCAGCAGCTTAGCCGGGCAGAAACTGTTTTTT.

The genes are TRBV6-1 and TRBJ2-5; the D gene is possibly TRBD1 (6 bases). The V and J ends lost 6 bases and 0 bases respectively, with 11 bases between them. The CDR3 is 14 amino acids. The germline gives CDR1 MNHNS, CDR2 SASEGT. The CDR3 DNA follows: TGTGCCAGCAGCCGAGACAGGAACCAAGAGACCCAGTACTTC. Translating gives CASSRDRNQETQYF.

V is TRBV19 and J is TRBJ2-7, with 7 bases aligning to TRBD2. V was pared by 6 bases and J by 2 bases, with 7 bases of the junction left unmatched. CDR1 is LNHDA, CDR2 SQIVND, per germline (reference sequence). The length of the CDR3 is 14 residues. The DNA for the CDR3 is TGTGCCAGTAGCCCGACTAGCTCCCCCTACGAGCAGTACTTC. Residues: CASSPTSSPYEQYF.

The V and J genes are TRBV9 and TRBJ2-3; no reliable D call. The ends were cut back, 4 bases at V and 0 bases at J, with 15 bases in the middle. CDR3 length: 16 residues. Germline V gene lookup returns CDR1 SGDLS and CDR2 YYNGEE. In DNA, the CDR3 is TGTGCCAGCAGCCCCGTGGGTACAGTGAGCACAGATACGCAGTATTTT. Its protein is CASSPVGTVSTDTQYF.

This sequence joins TRBV19 and TRBJ1-1, with D possibly being TRBD1 (5 bases). Trimming took 3 bases from V and 1 from J, leaving 6 bases between them. Per the germline V gene, CDR1 is LNHDA and CDR2 is SQIVND (reference sequence). This CDR3 is built from 13 residues. Written as DNA, the CDR3 is TGTGCCAGTAGTATGGGGCAGAACACTGAAGCTTTCTTT. It translates to CASSMGQNTEAFF.